What follows is one TCR beta chain and its context. Its antigen is not identified. The junction departs from germline at one end; a sequencing error may be responsible. The data originate from a study of blood T cells in healthy people across ages. Study-wide results and limits: Unknown CMV status may confound age-related changes in expanded clones. Measured against age, TCR beta diversity per million T cells decreased in a roughly linear manner. Correlation between TCR beta diversity and naive T cell percentage was strong.

PCR was performed a second time for about 6 to 12 cycles using a sample-barcoded 5' primer and a J-beta primer mix. Every molecule of cDNA carried a tag from a template-switch adaptor with 12 random nucleotides. MiXCR, applied by TCRdb to the 5' RACE reads, yields one record per CDR3 protein. The profile shows about 1.8 million distinct CDR3 sequences, 40% to 55% of them singletons. Germline V gives CDR1 SGHRS, CDR2 YFSETQ. CDR3 length: 13 amino acids. The V gene is TRBV5-1, the J gene TRBJ2-1, with 7 bases that match TRBD2. This TCR was recovered from a woman in her thirties or forties in good health. Sequencing was done on a sample of blood. CDR3 amino acids: CANSVRTSGEQFF. CDR3 bases: TGCGCCAACAGCGTGAGGACTAGTGGTGAGCAGTTCTTC.